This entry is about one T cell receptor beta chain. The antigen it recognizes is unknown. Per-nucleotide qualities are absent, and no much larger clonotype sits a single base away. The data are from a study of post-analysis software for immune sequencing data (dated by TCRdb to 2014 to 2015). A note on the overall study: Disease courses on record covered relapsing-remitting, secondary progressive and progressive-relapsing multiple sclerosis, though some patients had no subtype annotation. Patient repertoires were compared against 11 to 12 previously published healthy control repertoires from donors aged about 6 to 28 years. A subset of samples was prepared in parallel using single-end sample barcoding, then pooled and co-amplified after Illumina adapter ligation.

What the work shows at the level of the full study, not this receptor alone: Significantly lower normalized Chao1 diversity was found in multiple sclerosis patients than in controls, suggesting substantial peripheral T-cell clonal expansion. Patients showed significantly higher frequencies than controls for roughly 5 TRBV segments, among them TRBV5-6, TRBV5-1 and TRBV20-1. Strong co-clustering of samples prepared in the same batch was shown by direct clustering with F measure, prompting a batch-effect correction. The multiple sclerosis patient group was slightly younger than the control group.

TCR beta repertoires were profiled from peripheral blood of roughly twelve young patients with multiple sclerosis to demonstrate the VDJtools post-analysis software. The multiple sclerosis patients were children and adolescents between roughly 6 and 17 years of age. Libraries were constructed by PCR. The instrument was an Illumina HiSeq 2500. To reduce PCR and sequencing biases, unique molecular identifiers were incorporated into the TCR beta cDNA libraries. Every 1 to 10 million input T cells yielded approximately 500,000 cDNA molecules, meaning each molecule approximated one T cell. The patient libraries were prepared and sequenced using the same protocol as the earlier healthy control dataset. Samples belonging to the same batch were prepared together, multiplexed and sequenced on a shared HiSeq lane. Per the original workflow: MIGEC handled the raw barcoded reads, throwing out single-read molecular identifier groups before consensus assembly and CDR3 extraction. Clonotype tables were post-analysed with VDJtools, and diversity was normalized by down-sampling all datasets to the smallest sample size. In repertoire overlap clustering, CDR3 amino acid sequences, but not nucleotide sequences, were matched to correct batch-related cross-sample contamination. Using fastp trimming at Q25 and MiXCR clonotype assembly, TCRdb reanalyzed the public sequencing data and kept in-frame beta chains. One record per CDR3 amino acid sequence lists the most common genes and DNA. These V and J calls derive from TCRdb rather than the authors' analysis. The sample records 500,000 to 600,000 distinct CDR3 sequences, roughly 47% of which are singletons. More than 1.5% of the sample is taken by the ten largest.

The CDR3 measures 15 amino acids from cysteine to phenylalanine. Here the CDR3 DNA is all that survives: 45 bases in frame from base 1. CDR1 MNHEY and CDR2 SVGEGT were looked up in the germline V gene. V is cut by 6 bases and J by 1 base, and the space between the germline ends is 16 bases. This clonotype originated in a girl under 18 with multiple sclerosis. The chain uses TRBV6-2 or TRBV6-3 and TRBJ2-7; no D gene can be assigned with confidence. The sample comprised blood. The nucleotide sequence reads TGTGCCAGCAGCCCCACGACACCGAGTTCCTACGAGCAGTACTTC. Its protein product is CASSPTTPSSYEQYF.